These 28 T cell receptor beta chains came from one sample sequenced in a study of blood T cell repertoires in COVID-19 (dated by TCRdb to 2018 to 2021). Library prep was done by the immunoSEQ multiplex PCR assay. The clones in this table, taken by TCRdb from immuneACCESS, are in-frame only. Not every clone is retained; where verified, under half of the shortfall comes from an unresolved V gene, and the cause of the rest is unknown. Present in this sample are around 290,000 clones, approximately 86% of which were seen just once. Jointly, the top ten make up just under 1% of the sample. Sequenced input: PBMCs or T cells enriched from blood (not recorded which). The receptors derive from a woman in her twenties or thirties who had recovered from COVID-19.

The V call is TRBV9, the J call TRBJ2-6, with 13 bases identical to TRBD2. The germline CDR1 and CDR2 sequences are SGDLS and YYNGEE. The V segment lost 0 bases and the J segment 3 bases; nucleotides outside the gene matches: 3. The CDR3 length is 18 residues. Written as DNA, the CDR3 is TGTGCCAGCAGCGTAGGGACTAGCGGGAGTTTTGGGGCCAACGTCCTGACTTTC. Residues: CASSVGTSGSFGANVLTF.

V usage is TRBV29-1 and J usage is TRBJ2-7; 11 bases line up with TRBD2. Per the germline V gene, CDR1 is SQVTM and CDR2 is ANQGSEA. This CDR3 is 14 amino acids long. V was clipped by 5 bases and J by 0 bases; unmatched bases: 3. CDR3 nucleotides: TGCAGCGTTTTAGCGGGAGGGGTCTCCTACGAGCAGTACTTC. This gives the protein CSVLAGGVSYEQYF.

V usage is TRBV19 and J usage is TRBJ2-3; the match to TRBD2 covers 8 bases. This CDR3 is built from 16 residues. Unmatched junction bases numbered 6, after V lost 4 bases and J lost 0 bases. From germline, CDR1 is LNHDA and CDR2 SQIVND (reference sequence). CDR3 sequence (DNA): TGTGCCAGTAGTACCCGACTAGCGCGAAGCACAGATACGCAGTATTTT. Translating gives CASSTRLARSTDTQYF.

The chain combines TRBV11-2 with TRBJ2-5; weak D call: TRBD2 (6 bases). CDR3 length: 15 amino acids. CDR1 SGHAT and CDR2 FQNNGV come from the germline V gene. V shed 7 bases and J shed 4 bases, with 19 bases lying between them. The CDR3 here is CASKLNAGRAETQYF. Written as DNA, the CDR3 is TGTGCCAGCAAGCTGAACGCGGGACGGGCAGAGACCCAGTACTTC.

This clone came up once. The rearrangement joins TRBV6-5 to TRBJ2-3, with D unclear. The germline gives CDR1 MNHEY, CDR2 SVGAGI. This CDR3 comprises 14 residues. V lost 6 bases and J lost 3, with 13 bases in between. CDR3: CASSSSPRTDTQYF. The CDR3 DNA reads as TGTGCCAGCAGCTCTTCTCCTAGGACAGATACGCAGTATTTT.

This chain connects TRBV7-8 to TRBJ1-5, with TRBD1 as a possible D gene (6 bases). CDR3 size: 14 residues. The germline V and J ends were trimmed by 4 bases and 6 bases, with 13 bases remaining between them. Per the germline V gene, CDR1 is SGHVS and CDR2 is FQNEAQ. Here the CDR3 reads CASSSTGGGQPQHF. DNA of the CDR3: TGTGCCAGCAGCTCGACAGGTGGGGGTCAGCCCCAGCATTTT. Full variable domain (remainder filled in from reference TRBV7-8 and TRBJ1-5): GAGVSQSPRYKVAKRGQDVALRCDPISGHVSLFWYQQALGQGPEFLTYFQNEAQLDKSGLPSDRFFAERPEGSVSTLKIQRTQQEDSAVYLCASSSTGGGQPQHFGDGTRLSIL.

CDR3 DNA: TGTGCCACCAGCAGGCCTAGCGGGGGGTACACCGGGGAGCTGTTTTTT. This sequence encodes CATSRPSGGYTGELFF. The chain combines TRBV15 with TRBJ2-2, with TRBD2 matching over 11 bases. With 3 bases clipped from V and 3 bases from J, the junction kept 3 bases outside the gene matches. The CDR3 is made up of 16 amino acids. CDR1 is LNHNV, CDR2 YYDKDF, per germline (reference sequence).

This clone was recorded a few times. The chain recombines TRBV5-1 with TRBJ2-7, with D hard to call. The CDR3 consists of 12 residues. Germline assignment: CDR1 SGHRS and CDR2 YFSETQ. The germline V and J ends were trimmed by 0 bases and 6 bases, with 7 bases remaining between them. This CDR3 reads CASSLVRGEQYF. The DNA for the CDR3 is TGCGCCAGCAGCTTGGTCAGAGGCGAGCAGTACTTC.

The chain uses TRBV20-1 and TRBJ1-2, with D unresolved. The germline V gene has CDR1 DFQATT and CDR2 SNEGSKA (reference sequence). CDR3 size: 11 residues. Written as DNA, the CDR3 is TGCAATTTCCCGGGTCACTATGGCTACACCTTC. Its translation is CNFPGHYGYTF.

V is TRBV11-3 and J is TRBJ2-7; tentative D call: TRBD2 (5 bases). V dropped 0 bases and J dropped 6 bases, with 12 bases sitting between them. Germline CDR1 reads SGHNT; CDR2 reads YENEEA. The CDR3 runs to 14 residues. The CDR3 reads CASSLDPRTSEQYF. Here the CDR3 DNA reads TGTGCCAGCAGCTTAGATCCTCGGACTTCCGAGCAGTACTTC. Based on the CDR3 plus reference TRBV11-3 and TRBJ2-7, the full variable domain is EAGVVQSPRYKIIEKKQPVAFWCNPISGHNTLYWYLQNLGQGPELLIRYENEEAVDDSQLPKDRFSAERLKGVDSTLKIQPAELGDSAVYLCASSLDPRTSEQYFGPGTRLTVT.

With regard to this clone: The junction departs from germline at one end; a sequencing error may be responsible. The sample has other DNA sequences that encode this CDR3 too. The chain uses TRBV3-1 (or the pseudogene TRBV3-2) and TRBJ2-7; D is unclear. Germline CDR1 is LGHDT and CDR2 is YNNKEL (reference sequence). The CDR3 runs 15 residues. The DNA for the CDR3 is TGTGCCAGCAGCCAAGATCCCTCCTACTCCTATGAGCAGTACTTC. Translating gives CASSQDPSYSYEQYF.

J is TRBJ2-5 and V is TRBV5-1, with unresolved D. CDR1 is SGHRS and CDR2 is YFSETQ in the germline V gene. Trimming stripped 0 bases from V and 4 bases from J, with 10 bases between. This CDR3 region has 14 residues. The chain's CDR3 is CASSLAGVAETQYF. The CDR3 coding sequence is TGCGCCAGCAGCTTGGCCGGCGTAGCAGAGACCCAGTACTTC.

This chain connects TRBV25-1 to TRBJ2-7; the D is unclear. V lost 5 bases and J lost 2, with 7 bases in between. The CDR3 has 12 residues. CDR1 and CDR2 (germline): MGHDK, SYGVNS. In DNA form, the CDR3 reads TGTGCCAGCAGTCAGGCCCCCTACGAGCAGTACTTC. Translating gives CASSQAPYEQYF.

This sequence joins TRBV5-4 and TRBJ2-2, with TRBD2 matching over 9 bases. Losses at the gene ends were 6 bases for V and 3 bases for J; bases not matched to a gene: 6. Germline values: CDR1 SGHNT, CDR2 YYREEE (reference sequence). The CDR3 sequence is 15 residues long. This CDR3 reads CASTPAGGHTGELFF. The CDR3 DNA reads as TGTGCCAGCACCCCAGCGGGGGGACACACCGGGGAGCTGTTTTTT.

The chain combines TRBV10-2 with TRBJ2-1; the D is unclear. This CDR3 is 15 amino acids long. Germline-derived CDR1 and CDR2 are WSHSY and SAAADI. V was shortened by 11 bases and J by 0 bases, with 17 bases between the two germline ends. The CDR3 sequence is CAAAYGASSYNEQFF. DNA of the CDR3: TGCGCCGCCGCCTACGGTGCAAGCTCCTACAATGAGCAGTTCTTC.

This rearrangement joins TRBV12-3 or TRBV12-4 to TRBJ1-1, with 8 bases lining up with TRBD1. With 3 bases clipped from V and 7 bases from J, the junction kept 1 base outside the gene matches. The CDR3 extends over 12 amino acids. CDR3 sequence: CASSFGTGEAFF. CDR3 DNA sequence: TGTGCCAGCAGTTTTGGGACAGGTGAAGCTTTCTTT.

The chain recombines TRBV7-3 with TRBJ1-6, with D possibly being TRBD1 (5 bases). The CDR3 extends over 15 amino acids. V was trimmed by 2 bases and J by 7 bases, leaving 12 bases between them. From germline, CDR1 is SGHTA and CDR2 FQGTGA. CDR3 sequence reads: CASSLGSRANSPLHF. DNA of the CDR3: TGTGCCAGCAGCTTAGGATCCAGGGCGAATTCACCCCTCCACTTT.

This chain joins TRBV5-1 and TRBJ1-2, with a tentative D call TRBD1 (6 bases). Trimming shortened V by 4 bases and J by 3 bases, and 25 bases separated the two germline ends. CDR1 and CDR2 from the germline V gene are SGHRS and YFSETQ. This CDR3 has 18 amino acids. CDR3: CASSPTRTEILSHYGYTF. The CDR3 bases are TGCGCCAGCAGCCCCACTCGGACAGAGATACTTTCTCACTATGGCTACACCTTC.

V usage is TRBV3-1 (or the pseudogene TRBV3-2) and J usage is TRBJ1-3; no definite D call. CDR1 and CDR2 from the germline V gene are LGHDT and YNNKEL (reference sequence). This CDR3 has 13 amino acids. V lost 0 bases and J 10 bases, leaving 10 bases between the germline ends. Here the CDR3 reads CASSQDPRATIYF. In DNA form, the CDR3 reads TGTGCCAGCAGCCAAGATCCCCGTGCGACCATATATTTT.

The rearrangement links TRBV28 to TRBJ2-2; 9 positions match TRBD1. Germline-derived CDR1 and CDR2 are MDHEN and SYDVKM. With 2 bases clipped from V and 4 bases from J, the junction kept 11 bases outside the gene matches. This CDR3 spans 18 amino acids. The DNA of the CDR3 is TGTGCCAGCAGTTTAGACAGGACAGGGGAAAGGGTCACCGGGGAGCTGTTTTTT. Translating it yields CASSLDRTGERVTGELFF.

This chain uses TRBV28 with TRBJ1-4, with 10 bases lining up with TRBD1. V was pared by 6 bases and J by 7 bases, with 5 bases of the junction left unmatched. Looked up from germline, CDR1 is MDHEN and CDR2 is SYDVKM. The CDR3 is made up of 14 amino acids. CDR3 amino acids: CASRTGTGVEKLFF. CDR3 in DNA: TGTGCCAGCAGAACCGGGACAGGGGTTGAAAAACTGTTTTTT.

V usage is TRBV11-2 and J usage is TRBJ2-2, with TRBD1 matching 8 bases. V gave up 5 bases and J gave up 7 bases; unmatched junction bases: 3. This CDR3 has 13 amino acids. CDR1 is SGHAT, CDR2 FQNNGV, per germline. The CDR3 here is CASSEDRGGELFF. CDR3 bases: TGTGCCAGCAGCGAAGACAGGGGCGGGGAGCTGTTTTTT.

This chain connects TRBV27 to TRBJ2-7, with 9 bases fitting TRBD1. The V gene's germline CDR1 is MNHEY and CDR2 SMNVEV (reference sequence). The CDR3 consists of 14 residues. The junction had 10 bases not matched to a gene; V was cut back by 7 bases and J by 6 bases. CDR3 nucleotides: TGTGCCAGCACCTCCGGGACAGGGCTTACCGAGCAGTACTTC. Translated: CASTSGTGLTEQYF.

CDR3 sequence (DNA): TGTGCCAGCAGTTTGAAACGGAGGAACCCATCACTACCCGAGCAGTACTTC. Translating it yields CASSLKRRNPSLPEQYF. This chain connects TRBV28 to TRBJ2-7; a weak D match, TRBD2 (5 bases). V lost 3 bases and J lost 6, with 24 bases in between. Germline assignment: CDR1 MDHEN and CDR2 SYDVKM. This CDR3 region has 17 residues.

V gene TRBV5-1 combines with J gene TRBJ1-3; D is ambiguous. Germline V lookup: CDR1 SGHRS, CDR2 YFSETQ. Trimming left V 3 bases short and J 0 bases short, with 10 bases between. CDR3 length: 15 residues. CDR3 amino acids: CASSSAGHSGNTIYF. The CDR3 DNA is TGCGCCAGCAGCTCTGCGGGTCACTCTGGAAACACCATATATTTT.

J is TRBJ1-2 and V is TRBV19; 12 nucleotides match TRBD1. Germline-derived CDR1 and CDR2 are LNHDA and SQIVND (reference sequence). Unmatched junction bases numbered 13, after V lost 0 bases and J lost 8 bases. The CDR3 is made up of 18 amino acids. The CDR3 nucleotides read TGTGCCAGTAGTATAGATCTTGCGTGGGACAGGGGGCGCGGCGGCTACACCTTC. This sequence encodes CASSIDLAWDRGRGGYTF. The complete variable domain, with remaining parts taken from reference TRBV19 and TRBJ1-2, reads DGGITQSPKYLFRKEGQNVTLSCEQNLNHDAMYWYRQDPGQGLRLIYYSQIVNDFQKGDIAEGYSVSREKKESFPLTVTSAQKNPTAFYLCASSIDLAWDRGRGGYTFGSGTRLTVV.

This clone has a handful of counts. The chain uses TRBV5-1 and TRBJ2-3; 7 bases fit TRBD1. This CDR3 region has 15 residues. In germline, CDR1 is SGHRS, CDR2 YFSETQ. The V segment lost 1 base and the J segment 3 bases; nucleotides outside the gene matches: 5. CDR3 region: CASSLWDRLTDTQYF. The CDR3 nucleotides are TGCGCCAGCAGCTTGTGGGACAGACTAACAGATACGCAGTATTTT.

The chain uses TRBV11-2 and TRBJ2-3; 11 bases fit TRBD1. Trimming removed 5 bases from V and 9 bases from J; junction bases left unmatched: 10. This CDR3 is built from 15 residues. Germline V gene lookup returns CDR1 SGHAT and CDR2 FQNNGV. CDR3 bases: TGTGCCAGCAGCCGGTACGGACAGGGGGCCTACACGCAGTATTTT. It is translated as CASSRYGQGAYTQYF. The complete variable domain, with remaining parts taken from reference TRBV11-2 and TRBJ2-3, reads EAGVAQSPRYKIIEKRQSVAFWCNPISGHATLYWYQQILGQGPKLLIQFQNNGVVDDSQLPKDRFSAERLKGVDSTLKIQPAKLEDSAVYLCASSRYGQGAYTQYFGPGTRLTVL.